The T cell receptor beta chain under discussion was sequenced for a study of T cells after yellow fever vaccination. Overall study results and limits: Clonotypes appearing in both CD4 and CD8 compartments existed, and their share was small. In post-booster samples, most primary-vaccination clones reappeared (about 95% CD4, 88% CD8).

There are a few counts of this clonotype. The target antigen is unknown. Universal primer sites and UMIs were introduced during 5'RACE template-switching synthesis of TCR cDNA. TCRdb itself ran the 5' RACE reads through MiXCR, one entry per CDR3 protein. This sample has 600,000 to 750,000 distinct CDR3 sequences, with 10% to 15% found just once. This CDR3 is 15 amino acids long. V gave up 6 bases and J gave up 4 bases; unmatched junction bases: 9. Germline CDR1 reads MNHNS; CDR2 reads SASEGT. The origin of this receptor is a man aged 25 to 40 who received the YFV17D yellow fever vaccine. The V gene is TRBV6-1, the J gene TRBJ1-2; TRBD1 agrees at 9 bases. Source: PBMCs, taken on the day of the yellow fever booster vaccination. The CDR3 DNA sequence: TGTGCCAGCAGGGAGACAGGGGGTCCCTTCTATGGCTACACCTTC. Protein product: CASRETGGPFYGYTF.